A single sample is the source of the 28 T cell receptor beta chains below, sequenced in a study of blood T cell repertoires in COVID-19. Method: immunoSEQ multiplex PCR; TCRdb's copy keeps in-frame clones and lacks some. The repertoire holds 200,000 to 250,000 clones, with about nine tenths as singletons. Specimen: peripheral blood. The receptors shown here come from a man aged 60-69 years who had recovered from COVID-19.

The rearrangement joins TRBV4-1 to TRBJ1-4; D is unclear. This CDR3 region has 16 residues. Per the germline V gene, CDR1 is MGHRA and CDR2 is YSYEKL. V was trimmed by 0 bases and J by 8 bases, leaving 16 bases between them. CDR3: CASSQDRGRRLEKLFF. CDR3 DNA sequence: TGCGCCAGCAGCCAAGACCGGGGTAGACGGTTGGAAAAACTGTTTTTT.

The chain uses TRBV19 and TRBJ2-3; no clear D. Germline CDR1 reads LNHDA; CDR2 reads SQIVND (reference sequence). The CDR3 runs 13 residues. Trimming pared 7 bases from V and 1 base from J, leaving 9 bases between. CDR3: CASNSRGTDTQYF. The CDR3 region has the DNA TGTGCCAGTAACTCACGGGGCACAGATACGCAGTATTTT.

In this sample, this clone turned up once. CDR3 sequence (DNA): TGTGCCAGTAGCCCTCGCCCCGGGAGCAACACCGGGGAGCTGTTTTTT. It translates to CASSPRPGSNTGELFF. V gene TRBV19 combines with J gene TRBJ2-2; the D gene is possibly TRBD2 (6 bases). The ends were cut back, 6 bases at V and 2 bases at J, with 16 bases in the middle. Germline lookup yields CDR1 LNHDA and CDR2 SQIVND (reference sequence). This CDR3 has 16 residues. Based on the CDR3 plus reference TRBV19 and TRBJ2-2, the full variable domain is DGGITQSPKYLFRKEGQNVTLSCEQNLNHDAMYWYRQDPGQGLRLIYYSQIVNDFQKGDIAEGYSVSREKKESFPLTVTSAQKNPTAFYLCASSPRPGSNTGELFFGEGSRLTVL.

This chain uses TRBV4-1 with TRBJ1-2; no clear D. The germline gives CDR1 MGHRA, CDR2 YSYEKL. Between the trimmed V and J ends, which lost 0 bases and 0 bases, there was a span of 8 bases. The length of the CDR3 is 15 residues. The CDR3 reads CASSQDRGSNYGYTF. CDR3 nucleotide sequence: TGCGCCAGCAGCCAAGATCGGGGTTCTAACTATGGCTACACCTTC.

J is TRBJ2-1 and V is TRBV18, with a weak D call TRBD1 (6 bases). CDR1 is KGHSH and CDR2 is LQKENI in the germline V gene. The CDR3 loop spans 17 amino acids. The V end lost 0 bases, the J end lost 0 bases, and 12 bases lay between the germline ends. The CDR3 DNA follows: TGTGCCAGCTCACCACCTCCAGGGGACCCCTCCTACAATGAGCAGTTCTTC. It encodes CASSPPPGDPSYNEQFF.

The chain couples TRBV7-9 to TRBJ1-4, with TRBD1 matching 10 bases. The CDR3 is 15 amino acids. Germline V CDR1 and CDR2: SEHNR, FQNEAQ (reference sequence). V lost 5 bases and J lost 8; bases outside the gene matches: 8. The CDR3 spells CASSPGDRGGEKLFF. CDR3 coding DNA: TGTGCCAGCAGCCCGGGGGACAGGGGTGGGGAAAAACTGTTTTTT.

The chain carries TRBV25-1 and TRBJ2-7; 8 bases fit TRBD1. The CDR3 totals 14 residues. V trimming: 4 bases; J trimming: 1 base; junction bases outside the gene matches: 3. CDR1 is MGHDK, CDR2 SYGVNS, per germline. CDR3 nucleotide sequence: TGTGCCAGCAGTGCCACAGGGGGATCCTACGAGCAGTACTTC. Encoded protein: CASSATGGSYEQYF.

V gene TRBV9 combines with J gene TRBJ2-2; TRBD2 matches at 9 bases. The CDR3 has 17 residues. Germline CDR1 SGDLS, CDR2 YYNGEE. The J segment lost 0 bases and the V segment lost 4 bases, leaving 7 bases of the junction unmatched. The CDR3 nucleotides are TGTGCCAGCAGCCCCCTTAGCGGGAGTGCGAACACCGGGGAGCTGTTTTTT. This translates into CASSPLSGSANTGELFF. Combining the CDR3 with reference TRBV9 and TRBJ2-2 gives the whole variable domain DSGVTQTPKHLITATGQRVTLRCSPRSGDLSVYWYQQSLDQGLQFLIQYYNGEERAKGNILERFSAQQFPDLHSELNLSSLELGDSALYFCASSPLSGSANTGELFFGEGSRLTVL.

The chain couples TRBV28 to TRBJ1-2; no clear D. With 3 bases removed from V and 5 bases from J, the gap between germline ends came to 13 bases. The CDR3 consists of 14 residues. The germline CDR1 and CDR2 sequences are MDHEN and SYDVKM. The CDR3 DNA reads TGTGCCAGCAGTTTGGGCACCGTATTGTATGGCTACACCTTC. Translating gives CASSLGTVLYGYTF.

The chain recombines TRBV5-4 with TRBJ2-7, with TRBD2 as a possible D gene (6 bases). Germline-derived CDR1 and CDR2 are SGHNT and YYREEE (reference sequence). Trimming removed 3 bases at V and 5 bases at J, with 18 bases between. The CDR3 is 15 amino acids. CDR3 sequence (DNA): TGTGCCAGCAGCTGGCCGGGAACGGGAGTAAACGAGCAGTACTTC. Translating it yields CASSWPGTGVNEQYF.

The chain carries TRBV9 and TRBJ1-1; TRBD1 aligns across 7 bases. The CDR3 is 17 amino acids. Trimming removed 0 bases from V and 6 bases from J; junction bases left unmatched: 14. The germline V gene encodes CDR1 SGDLS and CDR2 YYNGEE. The CDR3 is CASSVGGLGTATSEAFF. CDR3 nucleotide sequence: TGTGCCAGCAGCGTAGGAGGTTTGGGGACAGCGACTTCTGAAGCTTTCTTT.

The rearrangement links TRBV7-2 to TRBJ2-2; 7 bases are shared with TRBD2. Trimming cost V 1 base and J 0 bases; bases outside gene matches: 2. Germline lookup yields CDR1 SGHTA and CDR2 FQGNSA. CDR3 length equals 16 residues. In DNA, the CDR3 is TGTGCCAGCAGCTTAGTAGGACTAGCGAACACCGGGGAGCTGTTTTTT. Translation gives CASSLVGLANTGELFF.

This clone was seen a single time. V gene TRBV5-5 combines with J gene TRBJ1-1; D is ambiguous. The CDR3 runs 13 residues. CDR1 is SGHKS and CDR2 is YYEKEE in the germline V gene (reference sequence). Deletions cut 2 bases from V and 1 base from J, with 6 bases between. CDR3 in amino acids: CASSLPGNTEAFF. CDR3 nucleotide sequence: TGTGCCAGCAGCTTACCAGGGAACACTGAAGCTTTCTTT. The full variable domain, with the rest looked up from reference TRBV5-5 and TRBJ1-1, is DAGVTQSPTHLIKTRGQQVTLRCSPISGHKSVSWYQQVLGQGPQFIFQYYEKEERGRGNFPDRFSARQFPNYSSELNVNALLLGDSALYLCASSLPGNTEAFFGQGTRLTVV.

This chain links TRBV9 with TRBJ2-5; 12 positions match TRBD2. The germline CDR1 and CDR2 sequences are SGDLS and YYNGEE. V shed 4 bases and J 3 bases; nucleotides not matched to a gene: 16. The CDR3 consists of 19 residues. As DNA, the CDR3 is TGTGCCAGCAGCCTCGGACTAGCGGGGAGGTCCGCTGGTGAAGAGACCCAGTACTTC. The encoded protein is CASSLGLAGRSAGEETQYF. The full variable domain, with the rest looked up from reference TRBV9 and TRBJ2-5, is DSGVTQTPKHLITATGQRVTLRCSPRSGDLSVYWYQQSLDQGLQFLIQYYNGEERAKGNILERFSAQQFPDLHSELNLSSLELGDSALYFCASSLGLAGRSAGEETQYFGPGTRLLVL.

As for this clone: At one of its ends the junction is not consistent with the germline gene, which may arise from a read error. This chain links TRBV7-7 with TRBJ2-5; the D gene is possibly TRBD1 (5 bases). The CDR3 is made up of 15 amino acids. The germline V gene encodes CDR1 SSHAT and CDR2 FNYEAQ (reference sequence). DNA for the CDR3: TGTGCTAGCAGCTTAGTAGGGGCCCTGGGGGAGACCCAGTACTTC. It yields the protein CASSLVGALGETQYF.

The chain combines TRBV21-1 with TRBJ2-5; the table's D call TRBD1 went unverified against the DNA. TRBV21-1 is deemed a pseudogene. There are 17 residues in the CDR3. The CDR3 loop reads CASSNASGQLVGETQYF. The CDR3 DNA follows: TGTGCCAGCAGCAACGCATCGGGACAACTTGTGGGAGAGACCCAGTACTTC.

The chain couples TRBV3-1 (or the pseudogene TRBV3-2) to TRBJ1-3; D remains unclear. The V end lost 2 bases, the J end lost 0 bases, and 5 bases lay between the germline ends. This CDR3 is 14 amino acids long. Germline lookup yields CDR1 LGHDT and CDR2 YNNKEL (reference sequence). The CDR3 is CASSQTVSGNTIYF. The CDR3 DNA is TGTGCCAGCAGCCAAACGGTCTCTGGAAACACCATATATTTT.

This chain joins TRBV10-3 and TRBJ2-1; D is ambiguous. With 7 bases removed from V and 5 bases from J, the gap between germline ends came to 6 bases. The V gene's germline CDR1 is ENHRY and CDR2 SYGVKD. The CDR3 spans 11 residues. The CDR3 reads CAINRDNEQFF. The CDR3 DNA reads TGTGCCATCAATAGAGACAATGAGCAGTTCTTC.

The genes are TRBV7-7 and TRBJ2-7; D is perhaps TRBD2 (6 bases). Germline V gene sequence: CDR1 SSHAT, CDR2 FNYEAQ (reference sequence). V lost 0 bases and J lost 3, with 12 bases in between. The CDR3 sequence is 15 residues long. The CDR3 sequence: CASSLAPGRDYEQYF. CDR3 sequence (DNA): TGTGCCAGCAGCTTAGCGCCAGGGCGGGACTACGAGCAGTACTTC.

For the CDR3, the DNA is TGTGCCAGTAGCAACTACCATACGGGGGATCGCTCTGGAAACACCATATATTTT. It yields the protein CASSNYHTGDRSGNTIYF. This rearrangement joins TRBV19 to TRBJ1-3; tentatively, D is TRBD1 (5 bases). The CDR3 is made up of 18 amino acids. Germline V lookup: CDR1 LNHDA, CDR2 SQIVND (reference sequence). V dropped 6 bases and J dropped 0 bases, with 21 bases sitting between them. Drawing the rest from reference TRBV19 and TRBJ1-3, the complete variable domain is DGGITQSPKYLFRKEGQNVTLSCEQNLNHDAMYWYRQDPGQGLRLIYYSQIVNDFQKGDIAEGYSVSREKKESFPLTVTSAQKNPTAFYLCASSNYHTGDRSGNTIYFGEGSWLTVV.

Here the CDR3 reads CASSPLGGNQPQHF. As DNA, the CDR3 is TGTGCCAGCAGTCCCTTAGGGGGCAATCAGCCCCAGCATTTT. This sequence joins TRBV14 and TRBJ1-5; D is possibly TRBD1 (5 bases). The CDR3 totals 14 residues. Germline lookup yields CDR1 SGHDN and CDR2 FVKESK. V was clipped by 6 bases and J by 2 bases, with 11 bases between them.

This rearrangement joins TRBV6-2 or TRBV6-3 to TRBJ1-1; 10 bases map to TRBD1. The V gene's germline CDR1 is MNHEY and CDR2 SVGEGT. Trimming at V came to 5 bases and at J to 4 bases, leaving 10 bases not matched to a gene. The CDR3 has 16 residues. CDR3 in amino acids: CASSRLTGQGPTEAFF. In nucleotides, the CDR3 is TGTGCCAGCAGTCGATTAACGGGACAGGGGCCCACTGAAGCTTTCTTT.

This clone was picked up one time. The chain is built from TRBV20-1 and TRBJ2-5; no firm D call. With 7 bases removed from V and 1 base from J, the gap between germline ends came to 7 bases. This CDR3 spans 11 amino acids. Looked up from germline, CDR1 is DFQATT and CDR2 is SNEGSKA (reference sequence). In DNA, the CDR3 is TGCAGTGGCACAACCCAAGAGACCCAGTACTTC. This sequence encodes CSGTTQETQYF.

V usage is TRBV29-1 and J usage is TRBJ1-1; D may be TRBD1 (6 bases). V was cut by 3 bases and J by 0 bases, with 17 bases left in between. Germline V gene sequence: CDR1 SQVTM, CDR2 ANQGSEA. This CDR3 spans 16 amino acids. This CDR3 reads CSVEYLQGQVNTEAFF. The CDR3 DNA is TGCAGCGTTGAGTACCTTCAGGGGCAGGTGAACACTGAAGCTTTCTTT.

The chain links TRBV3-1 (or the pseudogene TRBV3-2) to TRBJ2-2, with D possibly TRBD1 on 6 matching bases. CDR1 and CDR2 from the germline V gene are LGHDT and YNNKEL (reference sequence). Trimming shortened V by 4 bases and J by 2 bases, and 14 bases separated the two germline ends. The CDR3 contains 16 residues. CDR3 bases: TGTGCCAGCAGCCTGGGACAAACTATAAACACCGGGGAGCTGTTTTTT. Translated: CASSLGQTINTGELFF.

The chain links TRBV9 to TRBJ1-1, with 10 bases lining up with TRBD1. The germline gives CDR1 SGDLS, CDR2 YYNGEE. J was trimmed by 1 base and V by 4 bases; bases with no gene match: 13. This CDR3 contains 18 residues. DNA for the CDR3: TGTGCCAGCAGCCCTCCGACAGGGGGCGAGGTATGGAACACTGAAGCTTTCTTT. The encoded protein is CASSPPTGGEVWNTEAFF. The full variable domain, with the rest looked up from reference TRBV9 and TRBJ1-1, is DSGVTQTPKHLITATGQRVTLRCSPRSGDLSVYWYQQSLDQGLQFLIQYYNGEERAKGNILERFSAQQFPDLHSELNLSSLELGDSALYFCASSPPTGGEVWNTEAFFGQGTRLTVV.

The chain is built from TRBV7-7 and TRBJ2-5, with 11 nucleotides matching TRBD2. Losses at the gene ends were 1 base for V and 4 bases for J; bases not matched to a gene: 5. Looked up from germline, CDR1 is SSHAT and CDR2 is FNYEAQ (reference sequence). CDR3 length: 16 residues. CDR3 DNA sequence: TGTGCCAGCAGCTTAGGTAGCGGGGGGGCCGTAGAGACCCAGTACTTC. Its translation is CASSLGSGGAVETQYF.

This clone showed up just once. The chain joins TRBV9 to TRBJ1-3; D may be TRBD1 (6 bases). Trimming removed 4 bases at V and 5 bases at J, with 16 bases between. Germline V lookup: CDR1 SGDLS, CDR2 YYNGEE. The CDR3 runs to 15 residues. As DNA, the CDR3 is TGTGCCAGCAGCTCGCAAGGGGACAAAAGAAACACCATATATTTT. Translation: CASSSQGDKRNTIYF.